The 26 T cell receptor beta chains below were found in one sample sequenced in a study of cytomegalovirus exposure and HLA in healthy donors. Libraries were prepared by immunoSEQ multiplex PCR; TCRdb keeps only in-frame clonotypes and omits some of them. This sample has under 150,000 clones, with approximately 90% found just once. The sequencing input was PBMCs. All receptors derive from a man aged 18 to 29 in good health and CMV-seronegative.

The genes are TRBV4-3 and TRBJ2-1; 7 nucleotides agree with TRBD2. Germline assignment: CDR1 LGHNA and CDR2 YSLEER. V lost 3 bases, J lost 0 bases, and 8 bases stayed unmatched. The CDR3 spans 17 residues. DNA of the CDR3: TGCGCCAGCAGCCACACTAGGGGAGGGAGCTCCTACAATGAGCAGTTCTTC. Translation gives CASSHTRGGSSYNEQFF.

Comments on this clone: A read error may account for a junction end that differs from germline. The chain is built from TRBV9 and TRBJ2-1; 8 bases map to TRBD2. Germline values: CDR1 SGDLS, CDR2 YYNGEE. The CDR3 has 13 residues. The CDR3 reads CASSVATSGTTIF. In nucleotides, the CDR3 is TGTGCCAGCAGCGTAGCTACTAGCGGAACCACGATCTTC.

The rearrangement joins TRBV19 to TRBJ1-4, with D tentatively TRBD1 (6 bases). Trimming pared 6 bases from V and 8 bases from J, leaving 19 bases between. The CDR3 is made up of 15 amino acids. Germline CDR1 reads LNHDA; CDR2 reads SQIVND (reference sequence). CDR3 DNA sequence: TGTGCCAGTAGCCGAGGGGGGGCAGGCAGAGAAAAACTGTTTTTT. This gives the protein CASSRGGAGREKLFF.

The V and J genes are TRBV29-1 and TRBJ2-2, with a weak D call TRBD2 (5 bases). Trimming shortened V by 7 bases and J by 3 bases, and 15 bases separated the two germline ends. This CDR3 has 14 amino acids. Germline V lookup: CDR1 SQVTM, CDR2 ANQGSEA. In nucleotides, the CDR3 is TGCAGCGCGTCGTTGGGAGTGGACACCGGGGAGCTGTTTTTT. It translates to CSASLGVDTGELFF.

The rearrangement uses TRBV11-2 and TRBJ2-3; TRBD2 agrees at 9 bases. This CDR3 has 14 amino acids. The V and J ends lost 5 bases and 10 bases, in that order; junction bases with no gene match: 10. The germline V gene encodes CDR1 SGHAT and CDR2 FQNNGV. The CDR3 is CASSLALAGLAQYF. The CDR3 bases are TGTGCCAGCAGCCTAGCCCTAGCGGGGTTGGCGCAGTATTTT. The complete variable domain, with remaining parts taken from reference TRBV11-2 and TRBJ2-3, reads EAGVAQSPRYKIIEKRQSVAFWCNPISGHATLYWYQQILGQGPKLLIQFQNNGVVDDSQLPKDRFSAERLKGVDSTLKIQPAKLEDSAVYLCASSLALAGLAQYFGPGTRLTVL.

In regard to this clone: Other DNA sequences of this sample code for an identical CDR3. The chain employs TRBV7-8 and TRBJ2-3, with D unresolved. The CDR3 runs to 12 residues. V was clipped by 6 bases and J by 6 bases, with 10 bases between them. From germline, CDR1 is SGHVS and CDR2 FQNEAQ. This chain's CDR3 is CASRSSTDTQYF. Here the CDR3 DNA reads TGTGCCAGCAGGTCCTCCACTGATACGCAGTATTTT.

V is TRBV27 and J is TRBJ1-2; D may be TRBD1 (5 bases). Trimming pared 5 bases from V and 0 bases from J, leaving 19 bases between. This CDR3 region has 17 residues. Germline-derived CDR1 and CDR2 are MNHEY and SMNVEV (reference sequence). Written as DNA, the CDR3 is TGTGCCAGCAGTCCCCTGGGGGAGGGCAGTACTAACTATGGCTACACCTTC. Protein product: CASSPLGEGSTNYGYTF.

The chain has TRBV10-3 and TRBJ2-3, with 8 bases identical to TRBD1. V lost 8 bases, J lost 2 bases, and 6 bases stayed unmatched. The germline V gene encodes CDR1 ENHRY and CDR2 SYGVKD. This CDR3 has 14 amino acids. CDR3 bases: TGTGCCATCGGGGGACAGGTGGTCACAGATACGCAGTATTTT. Encoded protein: CAIGGQVVTDTQYF.

This rearrangement joins TRBV15 to TRBJ1-4, with 8 bases lining up with TRBD1. The CDR3 consists of 16 residues. CDR1 is LNHNV and CDR2 is YYDKDF in the germline V gene (reference sequence). After removal of 1 base from V and 8 bases from J, the junction contained 9 bases not matched to a gene. CDR3 sequence reads: CATSRARTGLEEKLFF. The DNA for the CDR3 is TGTGCCACCAGCAGAGCTAGGACAGGGCTTGAGGAAAAACTGTTTTTT.

V gene TRBV14 combines with J gene TRBJ2-3; 10 nucleotides match TRBD2. J gave up 6 bases and V 4 bases, and 10 bases lay outside the gene matches. Germline assignment: CDR1 SGHDN and CDR2 FVKESK. The CDR3 totals 16 residues. CDR3 in DNA: TGTGCCAGCAGCCGATGGAGCGGGGGGGGCCCCGATACGCAGTATTTT. It encodes CASSRWSGGGPDTQYF. Full variable domain (remainder filled in from reference TRBV14 and TRBJ2-3): EAGVTQFPSHSVIEKGQTVTLRCDPISGHDNLYWYRRVMGKEIKFLLHFVKESKQDESGMPNNRFLAERTGGTYSTLKVQPAELEDSGVYFCASSRWSGGGPDTQYFGPGTRLTVL.

V gene TRBV2 combines with J gene TRBJ1-1; 10 bases match TRBD1. The CDR3 totals 15 residues. V lost 6 bases and J lost 7; bases outside the gene matches: 11. From germline, CDR1 is SNHLY and CDR2 FYNNEI. The CDR3 reads CASSSRTGGLNEAFF. Here the CDR3 DNA reads TGTGCCAGCAGCTCCAGGACAGGGGGGCTCAATGAAGCTTTCTTT.

The gene calls are TRBV2 and TRBJ2-3; D is possibly TRBD1 (6 bases). Deletions cut 7 bases from V and 1 base from J, with 18 bases between. CDR1 SNHLY and CDR2 FYNNEI come from the germline V gene. The CDR3 has 16 residues. CDR3 nucleotides: TGTGCCAGCATGGGGAGAAGGGGGTTAGGCACAGATACGCAGTATTTT. Protein sequence: CASMGRRGLGTDTQYF. Full variable domain (outside the CDR3, taken from reference TRBV2 and TRBJ2-3): EPEVTQTPSHQVTQMGQEVILRCVPISNHLYFYWYRQILGQKVEFLVSFYNNEISEKSEIFDDQFSVERPDGSNFTLKIRSTKLEDSAMYFCASMGRRGLGTDTQYFGPGTRLTVL.

The chain carries TRBV10-2 and TRBJ2-1; TRBD2 agrees at 13 bases. The V gene end was trimmed by 0 bases and the J gene end by 6 bases; junction bases not matched to a gene: 2. CDR1 WSHSY and CDR2 SAAADI come from the germline V gene. CDR3 length: 16 residues. CDR3 nucleotides: TGCGCCAGCAGTGAGTCGAGACTAGCGGGAGGCAATGAGCAGTTCTTC. As protein: CASSESRLAGGNEQFF.

This rearrangement joins TRBV6-8 to TRBJ2-7, with a possible D match to TRBD2 (6 bases). Per germline, CDR1 MNHGY and CDR2 SAAAGT. The CDR3 sequence is 16 residues long. V dropped 5 bases and J dropped 0 bases, with 17 bases sitting between them. The CDR3 loop is CASSHKGGVSSYEQYF. The CDR3, as DNA: TGTGCCAGCAGTCATAAAGGCGGGGTGAGCTCCTACGAGCAGTACTTC.

This clone was observed a few times. This chain links TRBV14 with TRBJ2-7, with 12 bases lining up with TRBD2. Trimming took 4 bases from V and 0 from J; bases not matched to a gene: 4. The CDR3 is 16 residues long. The germline gives CDR1 SGHDN, CDR2 FVKESK. CDR3 DNA sequence: TGTGCCAGCAGCCTACTAGCGGGGGGACGCTCCTACGAGCAGTACTTC. Amino acids: CASSLLAGGRSYEQYF. The entire variable domain, with the rest obtained from reference TRBV14 and TRBJ2-7, is as follows: EAGVTQFPSHSVIEKGQTVTLRCDPISGHDNLYWYRRVMGKEIKFLLHFVKESKQDESGMPNNRFLAERTGGTYSTLKVQPAELEDSGVYFCASSLLAGGRSYEQYFGPGTRLTVT.

CDR3 nucleotides: TGCGCCAGCAGCCAAGACCCCACTCAGCGGTACGAGCAGTACGTC. Translated: CASSQDPTQRYEQYV. The gene calls are TRBV4-1 and TRBJ2-7, with a tentative D call TRBD2 (5 bases). The CDR3 has 15 amino acids. CDR1 is MGHRA and CDR2 is YSYEKL in the germline V gene. V lost 0 bases to trimming and J lost 4 bases, with 13 bases between them.

This clone was counted a single time. CDR3 sequence reads: CASSPTRSAGAAVPGELFF. The CDR3, as DNA: TGCGCCAGCAGCCCCACGCGTAGCGCGGGAGCCGCGGTCCCCGGGGAGCTGTTTTTT. This chain connects TRBV4-3 to TRBJ2-2, with 7 bases that match TRBD2. V lost 4 bases, J lost 6 bases, and 20 bases stayed unmatched. The CDR3 is made up of 19 amino acids. The germline V gene encodes CDR1 LGHNA and CDR2 YSLEER.

V is TRBV19 and J is TRBJ1-5; 9 bases are shared with TRBD1. With 5 bases clipped from V and 2 bases from J, the junction kept 13 bases outside the gene matches. The CDR3 totals 18 residues. In germline, CDR1 is LNHDA, CDR2 SQIVND (reference sequence). The CDR3 region has the DNA TGTGCCAGTAGTCCACTCCGAAGGGGACAGGGCCGCAATCAGCCCCAGCATTTT. Its protein product is CASSPLRRGQGRNQPQHF. Full variable domain (missing parts from reference TRBV19 and TRBJ1-5): DGGITQSPKYLFRKEGQNVTLSCEQNLNHDAMYWYRQDPGQGLRLIYYSQIVNDFQKGDIAEGYSVSREKKESFPLTVTSAQKNPTAFYLCASSPLRRGQGRNQPQHFGDGTRLSIL.

A note on this clone: One end of the junction varies from germline; a read error may be responsible. The chain joins TRBV2 to TRBJ2-1; TRBD2 might be the D (6 bases). Germline CDR1 reads SNHLY; CDR2 reads FYNNEI. CDR3 length: 15 residues. The CDR3 loop is CASREDGSSYNEQFF. CDR3 in DNA: TGTGCCAGCAGGGAAGACGGGAGCTCCTACAATGAGCAGTTCTTC.

The chain is built from TRBV25-1 and TRBJ2-5; 7 bases align to TRBD2. Germline CDR1 is MGHDK and CDR2 is SYGVNS. This CDR3 is built from 17 residues. Germline trimming cut 2 bases from V and 5 bases from J; bases unmatched to any gene: 14. Here the CDR3 reads CASSEPTSSVFVETQYF. The DNA for the CDR3 is TGTGCCAGCAGTGAACCGACTAGCTCTGTCTTTGTTGAGACCCAGTACTTC.

The chain uses TRBV27 and TRBJ1-2; 12 bases fit TRBD1. This CDR3 is 14 amino acids long. With V trimmed by 7 bases and J by 5 bases, 5 bases remained unmatched. Germline V CDR1 and CDR2: MNHEY, SMNVEV (reference sequence). In nucleotides, the CDR3 is TGTGCCAGCAAGGGACAGGGGGCGAGTTATGGCTACACCTTC. As protein: CASKGQGASYGYTF.

The chain employs TRBV11-3 and TRBJ2-1, with 10 bases fitting TRBD2. From germline, CDR1 is SGHNT and CDR2 YENEEA. V was clipped by 1 base and J by 9 bases; unmatched bases: 6. CDR3 length equals 15 residues. Here the CDR3 reads CASSLASSGSSEQFF. CDR3 nucleotides: TGTGCCAGCAGCTTAGCGTCTAGCGGGAGCAGTGAGCAGTTCTTC.

The rearrangement uses TRBV5-6 and TRBJ2-3; D possibly corresponds to TRBD2 (6 bases). V shed 7 bases and J shed 0 bases, with 12 bases lying between them. The CDR3 sequence is 14 residues long. Germline-derived CDR1 and CDR2 are SGHDT and YYEEEE. The CDR3 region is CASGAGPSTDTQYF. The CDR3 DNA reads as TGTGCCAGCGGTGCGGGGCCCAGCACAGATACGCAGTATTTT.

The V gene is TRBV6-1, the J gene TRBJ2-1; 12 bases agree with TRBD2. V dropped 4 bases and J dropped 2; count of bases not matched to a gene: 3. The CDR3 spans 16 residues. Germline V CDR1 and CDR2: MNHNS, SASEGT. The CDR3 sequence is CASSALAGGTYNEQFF. The CDR3, as DNA: TGTGCCAGCAGTGCCCTAGCGGGAGGGACCTACAATGAGCAGTTCTTC.

The chain joins TRBV29-1 to TRBJ2-3; 8 bases are shared with TRBD1. The V gene end was trimmed by 4 bases and the J gene end by 3 bases; junction bases not matched to a gene: 12. The CDR3 sequence is 16 residues long. Germline CDR1 reads SQVTM; CDR2 reads ANQGSEA. DNA of the CDR3: TGCAGCGTTGGGGCCCTTACAGGGGGAGTTACAGATACGCAGTATTTT. Amino acid sequence: CSVGALTGGVTDTQYF.

The chain uses TRBV30 and TRBJ1-2, with D uncertain. CDR1 and CDR2 from the germline V gene are GTSNPN and SVGIG (reference sequence). This CDR3 has 12 residues. Trimming left V 3 bases short and J 5 bases short, with 10 bases between. The CDR3 region has the DNA TGTGCCTGGAGCCCGGGAGAGTATGGCTACACCTTC. Translated: CAWSPGEYGYTF.